This TCR beta chain was observed in a study of radiotherapy plus CTLA-4 blockade in lung cancer. CTLA-4 blockade using ipilimumab, together with focal radiation, was received by patients with chemo-refractory metastatic non-small-cell lung cancer. CDR1 KGHSH and CDR2 LQKENI come from the germline V gene. With 0 bases removed from V and 4 bases from J, the gap between germline ends came to 9 bases. There are 14 residues in the CDR3. The repertoire was sequenced with immunoSEQ multiplex PCR; TCRdb's copy has only in-frame clones and lacks some. The sample lists some 64,000 clones, around 76% seen once, with approximately 15% in the top ten.

This clonotype was sampled from a human donor with non-small cell lung cancer whose response to radiotherapy plus ipilimumab could not be evaluated. Some clones in this sample may be carry-over from other donors' samples. The sample was peripheral blood, taken from a patient treated with radiotherapy plus ipilimumab. The V call is TRBV18, the J call TRBJ1-1; possible D gene TRBD1, 6 bases. The CDR3 loop is CASSPPSGVTEAFF. The CDR3 DNA sequence: TGTGCCAGCTCACCACCGTCAGGGGTCACTGAAGCTTTCTTT.